This T cell receptor beta chain was observed in a study of OX40 agonist ivuxolimab in advanced cancers. With respect to the entire study: Ivuxolimab was an agonistic, fully human IgG2 monoclonal antibody directed against OX40 (CD134), a costimulatory receptor. Intravenous ivuxolimab was administered to patients every 2 weeks at six dose levels: 0.01, 0.1, 0.3, 1.5, 3 and 10 mg/kg. Among the 50 to 55 dose-escalation patients, approximately 20 had hepatocellular carcinoma, roughly 15 melanoma, 9 renal cell carcinoma and 9 head and neck cancer. In the dose-escalation cohort, 70% to 85% of patients were male, and the mean age was 60 years with a range of roughly 23 to 79. Prior anti-PD-1, anti-PD-L1 or anti-CTLA-4 therapy was permitted, and about two fifths of dose-escalation patients had received checkpoint inhibitors. Three dose-escalation patients achieved partial responses, one with hepatocellular carcinoma and two with cutaneous melanoma. Peripheral TCRbeta sequencing was intended to test whether TCR sequence diversity was altered and clonal T-cell expansion was caused by ivuxolimab. The monotherapy dose-escalation portion (N ≈ 57 patients) of the phase I ivuxolimab trial is reported in the paper.

The paper as a whole reports these results and caveats: At doses of 0.1 to 3.0 mg/kg, clonal expansion of both CD4+ and CD8+ blood T cells was observed from baseline to week 6. Antigen specificity was not determined for the clonally expanded peripheral T cells. After ivuxolimab, more expanded clones were found on average in CD8+ T cells than in CD4+ T cells. In the 0.1-3.0 mg/kg groups, partial responders had among the lowest normalized peripheral clonal expansion, particularly in CD8+ T cells. Low levels of normalized T-cell clonal expansion were also shown by some nonresponding patients.

CDR1 and CDR2 are drawn from the germline V gene: SNHLY, FYNNEI. From the cysteine up to the phenylalanine, the CDR3 has a length of 14 residues. Only the CDR3 portion is preserved as DNA: 42 bases, with reading frame beginning at the first base. Deletion took 6 bases off V and 3 bases off J, with a span of 12 bases between the germline ends. Genomic DNA was isolated from the sorted cells so that the TCRbeta CDR3 region could be sequenced. The immunoSEQ Assay was used to sequence the TCRbeta CDR3 regions. TCRdb took over this immuneACCESS table, retaining in-frame rearrangements with V and J assigned. Such tables are incomplete; in checked studies, under half of the missing clones stem from an unresolved V gene, and the remainder is unexplained. This sample comprises about 84,000 clones, around nine tenths of them detected only once. Jointly, the top ten make up 0.43% of the sample. On this clone: Its antigen is currently not known. Base quality data are lacking; no much larger clone is found one base away.

Patients with a history of autoimmune disease or receiving systemic immunosuppression were excluded from the trial. Peripheral blood for TCR sequencing was collected from all dose cohorts at baseline, on cycle 4 day 1, and on cycle 7 day 1. Samples were obtained from an open-label, multicenter, first-in-human phase I dose-escalation trial of ivuxolimab. Adults with locally advanced or metastatic melanoma, renal cell, hepatocellular, or head and neck squamous cell carcinoma were enrolled in the trial. CD4+ and CD8+ T cells were sorted separately from peripheral blood before TCR sequencing. The specimen comprised CD4+ or CD8+ T cells sorted from blood, sampled in a trial of the OX40 agonist ivuxolimab. The V and J segments used are TRBV2 and TRBJ2-1; a weak D assignment points to TRBD2 (6 bases agree). The source is an adult with an advanced solid tumor such as melanoma, head and neck, liver or kidney cancer. The CDR3 has the sequence CASSGTAIYNEQFF. The DNA sequence follows: TGTGCCAGCAGCGGGACTGCCATCTACAATGAGCAGTTCTTC.